One sample yielded the 32 T cell receptor beta chains listed below, sequenced in a study of T cell changes during pregnancy in multiple sclerosis. Produced via immunoSEQ multiplex PCR; TCRdb's table is partial and in-frame only. The sample has more than 85,000 clones; around 94% are singletons. Sequencing was performed on peripheral blood, taken after pregnancy. These receptors were taken from a female donor in good health, enrolled as a control in a pregnancy study.

The J gene is TRBJ2-7, the V gene TRBV6-5; 8 nucleotides agree with TRBD1. The CDR3 runs to 15 residues. The V gene end was trimmed by 7 bases and the J gene end by 3 bases; junction bases not matched to a gene: 11. In germline, CDR1 is MNHEY, CDR2 SVGAGI. The CDR3 nucleotides are TGTGCCAGCACCTCCTTCCAGGGGGCGGGCTACGAGCAGTACTTC. Its protein product is CASTSFQGAGYEQYF.

This chain connects TRBV21-1 to TRBJ2-1; TRBD2 reflects the table's D call only, with no check against the DNA. TRBV21-1 has pseudogene status. This CDR3 is built from 14 residues. CDR3 sequence reads: CASSWASGKLEQFF. CDR3 DNA: TGTGCCAGCAGTTGGGCTAGCGGGAAGCTTGAGCAGTTCTTC.

The CDR3, as DNA: TGTGCCAGCTCACCCACGGTACAGGCCAACACCGGGGAGCTGTTTTTT. Amino acid sequence: CASSPTVQANTGELFF. The rearrangement uses TRBV18 and TRBJ2-2, with a tentative D call TRBD1 (5 bases). The CDR3 extends over 16 amino acids. Germline lookup yields CDR1 KGHSH and CDR2 LQKENI. Between the trimmed V and J ends, which lost 3 bases and 2 bases, there was a span of 13 bases.

The genes are TRBV13 and TRBJ1-1; a possible D gene is TRBD1 (6 bases). This CDR3 comprises 13 residues. Germline V gene sequence: CDR1 PRHDT, CDR2 FYEKMQ (reference sequence). Trimming left V 0 bases short and J 4 bases short, with 6 bases between. CDR3 DNA sequence: TGTGCCAGCAGCTTAGGGACAGGCACTGAAGCTTTCTTT. It yields the protein CASSLGTGTEAFF.

The chain couples TRBV5-1 to TRBJ2-7; 7 bases fit TRBD2. V trimming: 0 bases; J trimming: 2 bases; junction bases outside the gene matches: 11. This CDR3 spans 17 amino acids. CDR1 is SGHRS and CDR2 is YFSETQ in the germline V gene. The CDR3 region has the DNA TGCGCCAGCAGCTTGGTCGTGAGTTGGGAGGGAGCCTACGAGCAGTACTTC. Encoded protein: CASSLVVSWEGAYEQYF.

This chain joins TRBV7-9 and TRBJ1-2; a weak D match, TRBD1 (5 bases). The CDR3 sequence is 14 residues long. Looked up from germline, CDR1 is SEHNR and CDR2 is FQNEAQ (reference sequence). The ends were cut back, 6 bases at V and 4 bases at J, with 15 bases in the middle. The DNA for the CDR3 is TGTGCCAGCAGTCCCCCAGGGAGGGGCTATGGCTACACCTTC. Residues: CASSPPGRGYGYTF.

The chain combines TRBV7-9 with TRBJ1-6; TRBD1 aligns across 7 bases. There are 14 residues in the CDR3. The J segment lost 8 bases and the V segment lost 4 bases, leaving 5 bases of the junction unmatched. Germline V gene sequence: CDR1 SEHNR, CDR2 FQNEAQ (reference sequence). CDR3 bases: TGTGCCAGCAGCTCCGACAGGGAGTATTCACCCCTCCACTTT. It codes for CASSSDREYSPLHF.

This chain joins TRBV6-6 and TRBJ1-5, with TRBD1 matching 8 bases. The CDR3 is 14 residues long. In germline, CDR1 is MNHNY, CDR2 SVGAGI (reference sequence). Losses at the gene ends were 2 bases for V and 7 bases for J; bases not matched to a gene: 4. CDR3 protein: CASSYGQGFQPQHF. In DNA form, the CDR3 reads TGTGCCAGCAGTTACGGACAGGGTTTCCAGCCCCAGCATTTT.

This clone was seen more than once but under ten times. The V call is TRBV2, the J call TRBJ1-3; D is unclear. The germline CDR1 and CDR2 sequences are SNHLY and FYNNEI. This CDR3 has 15 amino acids. V was pared by 3 bases and J by 6 bases, with 15 bases between. The CDR3 nucleotides read TGTGCCAGCAGTGATTCGGCGGGTATTGAAAACACCATATATTTT. It is translated as CASSDSAGIENTIYF.

This clone is a singleton in its sample. J is TRBJ2-5 and V is TRBV5-8, with D possibly matching TRBD2 (7 bases). Germline lookup yields CDR1 SGHTS and CDR2 YDEGEE. V was clipped by 3 bases and J by 2 bases, with 14 bases between them. CDR3 size: 15 residues. CDR3 residues: CASSWGGADQETQYF. DNA for the CDR3: TGTGCCAGCAGCTGGGGGGGCGCGGATCAAGAGACCCAGTACTTC. The whole variable domain, remainder taken from reference TRBV5-8 and TRBJ2-5, is EAGVTQSPTHLIKTRGQQATLRCSPISGHTSVYWYQQALGLGLQFLLWYDEGEERNRGNFPPRFSGRQFPNYSSELNVNALELEDSALYLCASSWGGADQETQYFGPGTRLLVL.

J is TRBJ2-1 and V is TRBV5-1, with TRBD1 matching over 11 bases. The junction had 13 bases not matched to a gene; V was cut back by 5 bases and J by 0 bases. There are 19 residues in the CDR3. CDR1 SGHRS and CDR2 YFSETQ come from the germline V gene. The CDR3 loop reads CASSRSRDRGVLSYNEQFF. CDR3 bases: TGCGCCAGCAGTCGAAGCCGGGACAGGGGGGTCCTCTCCTACAATGAGCAGTTCTTC.

This chain links TRBV5-8 with TRBJ2-5; D ambiguous. Trimming took 1 base from V and 0 from J, leaving 4 bases between them. In germline, CDR1 is SGHTS, CDR2 YDEGEE. The length of the CDR3 is 13 residues. The CDR3 region is CASSLRYQETQYF. CDR3 nucleotide sequence: TGTGCCAGCAGCTTGCGGTACCAAGAGACCCAGTACTTC.

The chain has TRBV4-1 and TRBJ1-5; D gene uncertain. Germline V gene sequence: CDR1 MGHRA, CDR2 YSYEKL. Deletions cut 0 bases from V and 7 bases from J, with 16 bases between. The CDR3 extends over 16 amino acids. DNA for the CDR3: TGCGCCAGCAGCCAAGATATGGGAGGGCGGAACCAGCCCCAGCATTTT. Its protein product is CASSQDMGGRNQPQHF.

The V call is TRBV11-2, the J call TRBJ2-5; a possible D gene is TRBD2 (5 bases). In germline, CDR1 is SGHAT, CDR2 FQNNGV. The ends were cut back, 5 bases at V and 5 bases at J, with 15 bases in the middle. This CDR3 has 14 residues. The CDR3 DNA follows: TGTGCCAGCAGCCGATCGACTCCGGGGGAGACCCAGTACTTC. Translating gives CASSRSTPGETQYF.

This chain links TRBV27 with TRBJ2-1; maybe TRBD2 (6 bases). The ends were cut back, 0 bases at V and 9 bases at J, with 21 bases in the middle. Germline values: CDR1 MNHEY, CDR2 SMNVEV (reference sequence). The CDR3 is made up of 17 amino acids. CDR3 nucleotides: TGTGCCAGCAGTTTATCCCCGGGGGTTTTGGTTTGGGGTGAGCAGTTCTTC. Translating gives CASSLSPGVLVWGEQFF.

The chain employs TRBV5-1 and TRBJ2-7; 7 bases map to TRBD1. This CDR3 is built from 13 residues. Germline V lookup: CDR1 SGHRS, CDR2 YFSETQ. Losses at the gene ends were 7 bases for V and 9 bases for J; bases not matched to a gene: 13. This CDR3 is CASSEGTARRQYF. Here the CDR3 DNA reads TGCGCCAGCTCCGAAGGGACAGCCCGTCGGCAGTACTTC.

J is TRBJ2-1 and V is TRBV5-6; TRBD2 aligns across 13 bases. Trimming removed 4 bases from V and 4 bases from J; junction bases left unmatched: 5. The CDR3 runs 16 residues. The germline V gene encodes CDR1 SGHDT and CDR2 YYEEEE. The CDR3 spells CASSPSTSGGYNEQFF. The CDR3 nucleotides are TGTGCCAGCAGCCCCTCGACTAGCGGGGGGTACAATGAGCAGTTCTTC.

This clone was observed once. The rearrangement links TRBV28 to TRBJ2-1, with TRBD1 matching over 7 bases. The CDR3 extends over 14 amino acids. CDR1 MDHEN and CDR2 SYDVKM come from the germline V gene. Unmatched junction bases numbered 9, after V lost 5 bases and J lost 8 bases. The CDR3 is CASSLLTGCDEQFF. DNA for the CDR3: TGTGCCAGCAGTCTCCTGACAGGGTGCGATGAGCAGTTCTTC. The full variable domain, with the rest looked up from reference TRBV28 and TRBJ2-1, is DVKVTQSSRYLVKRTGEKVFLECVQDMDHENMFWYRQDPGLGLRLIYFSYDVKMKEKGDIPEGYSVSREKKERFSLILESASTNQTSMYLCASSLLTGCDEQFFGPGTRLTVL.

This rearrangement joins TRBV28 to TRBJ2-5; 8 bases line up with TRBD2. V dropped 6 bases and J dropped 1; count of bases not matched to a gene: 10. From germline, CDR1 is MDHEN and CDR2 SYDVKM. This CDR3 spans 16 amino acids. The CDR3 bases are TGTGCCAGCAGCGGAAGATATCTAGCGGGCCAAGAGACCCAGTACTTC. Translation gives CASSGRYLAGQETQYF.

The rearrangement uses TRBV27 and TRBJ2-7, with TRBD1 as a possible D gene (6 bases). Germline loops: CDR1 MNHEY, CDR2 SMNVEV (reference sequence). The CDR3 contains 13 residues. V was clipped by 11 bases and J by 1 base, with 15 bases between them. This chain's CDR3 is CAPASRGSYEQYF. CDR3 DNA sequence: TGTGCCCCAGCCTCTAGGGGGTCCTACGAGCAGTACTTC.

J is TRBJ1-2 and V is TRBV9; tentative D call: TRBD1 (5 bases). V lost 3 bases to trimming and J lost 0 bases, with 12 bases between them. The length of the CDR3 is 15 residues. The V gene's germline CDR1 is SGDLS and CDR2 YYNGEE. The CDR3 bases are TGTGCCAGCAGCGCGACAGAGACTTCTAACTATGGCTACACCTTC. Protein: CASSATETSNYGYTF.

V gene TRBV7-9 combines with J gene TRBJ1-2; 7 bases map to TRBD1. Germline V gene sequence: CDR1 SEHNR, CDR2 FQNEAQ (reference sequence). V lost 4 bases and J lost 7; bases outside the gene matches: 6. This CDR3 is 13 amino acids long. The CDR3 protein is CASSSTGEGGYTF. CDR3 sequence (DNA): TGTGCCAGCAGCTCTACAGGGGAAGGTGGCTACACCTTC.

The chain employs TRBV5-6 and TRBJ1-1; D may be TRBD1 (6 bases). Germline CDR1 SGHDT, CDR2 YYEEEE. The CDR3 runs 15 residues. Trimming removed 0 bases at V and 4 bases at J, with 13 bases between. The CDR3 here is CASSLAGGLGTEAFF. The CDR3 DNA reads TGTGCCAGCAGCTTGGCGGGGGGGCTGGGCACTGAAGCTTTCTTT.

V usage is TRBV7-6 and J usage is TRBJ2-5; a possible D gene is TRBD1 (6 bases). The CDR3 runs 12 residues. Germline CDR1 is SGHVS and CDR2 is FNYEAQ. V was trimmed by 3 bases and J by 4 bases, leaving 6 bases between them. The CDR3 loop reads CASSLDRETQYF. For the CDR3, the DNA is TGTGCCAGCAGCTTGGACAGAGAGACCCAGTACTTC.

The V and J genes are TRBV5-1 and TRBJ2-7, with 8 bases matching TRBD2. The length of the CDR3 is 16 residues. CDR1 and CDR2 (germline): SGHRS, YFSETQ. With 0 bases clipped from V and 0 bases from J, the junction kept 5 bases outside the gene matches. The CDR3 loop is CASSLVASGFSYEQYF. As DNA, the CDR3 is TGCGCCAGCAGCTTGGTTGCTAGCGGGTTCTCCTACGAGCAGTACTTC.

This sequence joins TRBV6-7 and TRBJ1-4, with 7 bases lining up with TRBD1. TRBV6-7 is an open reading frame, and its role is uncertain. Trimming took 6 bases from V and 7 from J; bases not matched to a gene: 8. The CDR3 sequence is 14 residues long. The CDR3 here is CASRSLQGGEKLFF. The CDR3 DNA is TGTGCCAGCAGGTCGCTCCAGGGGGGTGAAAAACTGTTTTTT.

The chain joins TRBV28 to TRBJ2-6; D call uncertain. Germline CDR1 reads MDHEN; CDR2 reads SYDVKM. Trimming took off 2 bases at V and 1 base at J, with 6 bases between the two ends. The CDR3 is made up of 15 amino acids. CDR3 DNA sequence: TGTGCCAGCAGTTTAACAAGATCTGGGGCCAACGTCCTGACTTTC. Translated, it gives CASSLTRSGANVLTF.

The chain is built from TRBV5-1 and TRBJ2-3; unclear D gene. V was trimmed by 3 bases and J by 4 bases, leaving 15 bases between them. The CDR3 runs 15 residues. Germline CDR1 is SGHRS and CDR2 is YFSETQ. The CDR3, as DNA: TGCGCCAGCAGCTCTACCCCAGGTGTTTCAGATACGCAGTATTTT. Residues: CASSSTPGVSDTQYF. Supplemented by reference TRBV5-1 and TRBJ2-3, the full variable domain reads KAGVTQTPRYLIKTRGQQVTLSCSPISGHRSVSWYQQTPGQGLQFLFEYFSETQRNKGNFPGRFSGRQFSNSRSEMNVSTLELGDSALYLCASSSTPGVSDTQYFGPGTRLTVL.

V is TRBV7-8 and J is TRBJ2-7, with TRBD2 matching over 8 bases. V shed 0 bases, J shed 0 bases, and the junction held 10 bases outside the gene matches. CDR1 is SGHVS and CDR2 is FQNEAQ in the germline V gene. The CDR3 covers 18 residues. CDR3 DNA sequence: TGTGCCAGCAGCTTAGCTGGGTTAGCGGGACTCGACTCCTACGAGCAGTACTTC. Protein product: CASSLAGLAGLDSYEQYF.

The chain employs TRBV5-4 and TRBJ2-2; TRBD1 matches 9 bases. Germline CDR1 is SGHNT and CDR2 is YYREEE (reference sequence). The CDR3 extends over 16 amino acids. With 4 bases clipped from V and 1 base from J, the junction kept 5 bases outside the gene matches. The CDR3 DNA follows: TGTGCCAGCAGCAGAGGGACAGGGAGGAACACCGGGGAGCTGTTTTTT. It is translated as CASSRGTGRNTGELFF.

J is TRBJ2-2 and V is TRBV5-1; 8 bases agree with TRBD2. The CDR3 is 16 residues long. Germline V gene lookup returns CDR1 SGHRS and CDR2 YFSETQ. J was trimmed by 4 bases and V by 3 bases; bases with no gene match: 8. The CDR3 sequence is CASSYLAGVFTGELFF. The CDR3 region has the DNA TGCGCCAGCAGCTACCTAGCGGGCGTTTTCACCGGGGAGCTGTTTTTT.

This chain connects TRBV10-3 to TRBJ2-7; TRBD1 is a possible D gene (6 bases). Germline lookup yields CDR1 ENHRY and CDR2 SYGVKD. This CDR3 has 16 residues. Trimming left V 1 base short and J 5 bases short, with 18 bases between. CDR3 loop: CAISELSGQTVDEQYF. As DNA, the CDR3 is TGTGCCATCAGTGAGTTATCCGGACAGACGGTGGACGAGCAGTACTTC.